The T cell receptor beta chain under discussion was sequenced for a study of OX40 agonist ivuxolimab in advanced cancers. Autoimmune disease history or systemic immunosuppression excluded patients. TCRdb's table, derived via immunoSEQ multiplex PCR, lists solely in-frame clones and lacks some. The sample consists of some 76,000 clones, more than 85% of them appearing once. This clone appeared once. The CDR3 length is 15 residues. V gave up 0 bases and J gave up 0 bases, with 6 bases separating them. Germline V lookup: CDR1 MNHEY, CDR2 SVGAGI. Specimen: CD4+ or CD8+ T cells sorted from blood, collected in a trial of the OX40 agonist ivuxolimab. This receptor was obtained from an adult with an advanced solid tumor such as melanoma, head and neck, liver or kidney cancer. The V and J genes are TRBV6-5 and TRBJ1-5; unclear D gene. The CDR3 DNA follows: TGTGCCAGCAGTTACTCAGGTTATAGCAATCAGCCCCAGCATTTT. Its protein product is CASSYSGYSNQPQHF.